The clone carrying this T cell receptor beta chain was detected once. The sample comes from a study of blood T cell repertoires in COVID-19. Study background: Acute and convalescent COVID-19 samples came from the United States, Italy and Spain.

This CDR3 comprises 13 residues. Germline lookup yields CDR1 MNHNY and CDR2 SVGAGI (reference sequence). After removal of 10 bases from V and 7 bases from J, the junction contained 9 bases not matched to a gene. Methods used by the authors: Amplification of reference gene primers provided the estimated nucleated cell counts. Method: immunoSEQ multiplex PCR; TCRdb's copy keeps in-frame clones and lacks some. V and J calls and clone size are given by that table; D and trimming were obtained from the DNA. This table has about 240,000 clones, roughly 81% appearing once. Sequenced sample: peripheral blood. The chain recombines TRBV6-6 with TRBJ2-7; 11 bases are a match to TRBD1. This clonotype originated in a middle-aged man with acute or convalescent COVID-19. This CDR3 reads CATLDRGLGEQYF. CDR3 coding DNA: TGTGCCACCTTGGACAGGGGGCTCGGGGAGCAGTACTTC.